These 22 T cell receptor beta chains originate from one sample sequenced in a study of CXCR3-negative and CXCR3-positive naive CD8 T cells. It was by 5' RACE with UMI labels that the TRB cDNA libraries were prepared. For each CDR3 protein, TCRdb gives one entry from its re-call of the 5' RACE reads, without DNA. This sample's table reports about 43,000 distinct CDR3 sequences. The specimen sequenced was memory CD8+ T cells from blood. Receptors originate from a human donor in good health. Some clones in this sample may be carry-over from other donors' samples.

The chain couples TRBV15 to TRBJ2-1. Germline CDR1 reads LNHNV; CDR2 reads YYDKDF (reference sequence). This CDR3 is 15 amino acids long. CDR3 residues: CATSRDTSSYNEQFF.

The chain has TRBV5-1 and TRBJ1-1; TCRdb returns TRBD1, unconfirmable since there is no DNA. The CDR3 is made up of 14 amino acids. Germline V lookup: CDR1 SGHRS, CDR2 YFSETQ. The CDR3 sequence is CASSFRGPNTEAFF.

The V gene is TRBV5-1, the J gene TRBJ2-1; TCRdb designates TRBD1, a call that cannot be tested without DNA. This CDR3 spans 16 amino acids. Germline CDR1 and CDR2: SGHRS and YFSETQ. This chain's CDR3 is CASSYSGAGGRNEQFF.

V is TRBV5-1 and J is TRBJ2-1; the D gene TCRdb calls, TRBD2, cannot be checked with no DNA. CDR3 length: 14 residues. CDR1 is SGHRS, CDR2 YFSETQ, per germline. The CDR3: CASSFGGGPNEQFF.

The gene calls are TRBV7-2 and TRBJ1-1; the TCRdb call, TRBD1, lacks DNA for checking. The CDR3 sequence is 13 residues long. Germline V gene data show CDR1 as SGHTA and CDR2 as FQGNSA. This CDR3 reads CASRRGQNTEAFF.

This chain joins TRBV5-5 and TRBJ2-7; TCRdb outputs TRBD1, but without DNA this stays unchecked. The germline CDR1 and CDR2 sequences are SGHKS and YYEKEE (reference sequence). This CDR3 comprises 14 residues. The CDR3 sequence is CASSWGTGTYEQYF.

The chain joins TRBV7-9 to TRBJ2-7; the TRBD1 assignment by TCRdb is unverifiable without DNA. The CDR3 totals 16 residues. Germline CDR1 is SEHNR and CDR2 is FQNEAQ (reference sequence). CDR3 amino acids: CASSQDWGPSSYEQYF. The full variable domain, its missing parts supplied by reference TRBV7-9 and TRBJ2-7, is DTGVSQNPRHKITKRGQNVTFRCDPISEHNRLYWYRQTLGQGPEFLTYFQNEAQLEKSRLLSDRFSAERPKGSFSTLEIQRTEQGDSAMYLCASSQDWGPSSYEQYFGPGTRLTVT.

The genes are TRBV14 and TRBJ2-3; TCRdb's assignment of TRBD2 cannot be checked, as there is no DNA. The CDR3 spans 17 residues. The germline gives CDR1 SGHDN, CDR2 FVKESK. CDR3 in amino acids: CASSPRTSGRFTDTQYF.

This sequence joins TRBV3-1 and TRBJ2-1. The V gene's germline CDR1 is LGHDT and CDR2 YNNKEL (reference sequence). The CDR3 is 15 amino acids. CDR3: CASSQDRAPYNEQFF.

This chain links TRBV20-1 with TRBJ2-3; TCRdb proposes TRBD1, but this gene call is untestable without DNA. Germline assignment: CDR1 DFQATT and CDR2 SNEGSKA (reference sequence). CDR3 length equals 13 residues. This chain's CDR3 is CSARPGITDTQYF.

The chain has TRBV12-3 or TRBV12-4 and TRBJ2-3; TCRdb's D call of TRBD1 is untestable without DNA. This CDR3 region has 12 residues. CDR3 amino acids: CASRGEVNTQYF.

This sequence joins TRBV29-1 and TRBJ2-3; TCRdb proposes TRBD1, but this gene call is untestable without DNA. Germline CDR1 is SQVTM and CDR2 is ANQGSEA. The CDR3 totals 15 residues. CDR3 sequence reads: CSVEGQGFHTDTQYF.

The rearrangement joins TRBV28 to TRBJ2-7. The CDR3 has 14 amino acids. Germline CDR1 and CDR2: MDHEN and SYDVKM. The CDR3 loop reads CASSQPRGSYEQYF. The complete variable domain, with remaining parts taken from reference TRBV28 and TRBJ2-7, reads DVKVTQSSRYLVKRTGEKVFLECVQDMDHENMFWYRQDPGLGLRLIYFSYDVKMKEKGDIPEGYSVSREKKERFSLILESASTNQTSMYLCASSQPRGSYEQYFGPGTRLTVT.

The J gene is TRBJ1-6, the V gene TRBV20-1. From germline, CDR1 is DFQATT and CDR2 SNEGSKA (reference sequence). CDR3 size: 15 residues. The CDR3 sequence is CSAMGGVSGNSPLHF.

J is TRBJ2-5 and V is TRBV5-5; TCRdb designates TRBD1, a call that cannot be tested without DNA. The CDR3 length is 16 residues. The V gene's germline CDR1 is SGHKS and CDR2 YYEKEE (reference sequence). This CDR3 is CASSWTGTPYQETQYF.

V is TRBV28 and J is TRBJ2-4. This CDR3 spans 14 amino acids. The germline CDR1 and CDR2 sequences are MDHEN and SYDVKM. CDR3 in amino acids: CASSLVAAKNIQYF.

The CDR3 sequence is CASNMAGVFDEQFF. The chain recombines TRBV2 with TRBJ2-1; TCRdb's D call of TRBD2 is untestable without DNA. The CDR3 runs 14 residues. The germline V gene encodes CDR1 SNHLY and CDR2 FYNNEI.

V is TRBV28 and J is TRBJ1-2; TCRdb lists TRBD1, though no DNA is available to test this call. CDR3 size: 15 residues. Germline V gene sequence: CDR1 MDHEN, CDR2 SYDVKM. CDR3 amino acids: CASSSVTGFNYGYTF.

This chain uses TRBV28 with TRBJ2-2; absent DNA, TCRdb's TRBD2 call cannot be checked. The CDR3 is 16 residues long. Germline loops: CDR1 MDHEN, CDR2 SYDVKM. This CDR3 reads CASTPPLAEYTGELFF.

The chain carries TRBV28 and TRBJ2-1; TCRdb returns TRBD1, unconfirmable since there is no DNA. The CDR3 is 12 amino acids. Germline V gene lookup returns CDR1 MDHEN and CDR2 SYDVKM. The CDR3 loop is CASSLPGGEQFF. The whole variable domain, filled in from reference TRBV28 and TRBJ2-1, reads DVKVTQSSRYLVKRTGEKVFLECVQDMDHENMFWYRQDPGLGLRLIYFSYDVKMKEKGDIPEGYSVSREKKERFSLILESASTNQTSMYLCASSLPGGEQFFGPGTRLTVL.

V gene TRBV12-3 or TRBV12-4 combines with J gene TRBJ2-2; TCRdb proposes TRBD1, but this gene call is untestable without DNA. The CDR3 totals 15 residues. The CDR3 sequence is CASSLAGTGTGELFF.

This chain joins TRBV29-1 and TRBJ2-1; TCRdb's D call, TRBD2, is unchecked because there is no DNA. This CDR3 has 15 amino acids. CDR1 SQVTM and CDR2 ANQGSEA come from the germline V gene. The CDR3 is CSHISGSGAYNEQFF.